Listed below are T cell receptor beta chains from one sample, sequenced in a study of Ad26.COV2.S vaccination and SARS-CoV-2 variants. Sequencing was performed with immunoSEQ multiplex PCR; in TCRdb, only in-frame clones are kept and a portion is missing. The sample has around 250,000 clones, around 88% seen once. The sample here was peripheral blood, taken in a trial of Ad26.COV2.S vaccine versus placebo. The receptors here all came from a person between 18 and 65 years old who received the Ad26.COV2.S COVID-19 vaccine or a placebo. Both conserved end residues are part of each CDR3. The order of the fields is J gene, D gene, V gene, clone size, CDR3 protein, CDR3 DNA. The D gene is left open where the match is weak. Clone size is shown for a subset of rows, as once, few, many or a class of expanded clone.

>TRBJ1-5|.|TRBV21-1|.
CASSDQPQHF
TGTGCCAGCAGCGATCAGCCCCAGCATTTT
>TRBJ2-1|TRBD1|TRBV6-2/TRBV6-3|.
CASSTDYWDSYNEQFF
TGTGCCAGCAGTACAGACTATTGGGACAGTTACAATGAGCAGTTCTTC
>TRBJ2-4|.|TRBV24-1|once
CATSGSDSKNIQYF
TGTGCCACCAGTGGGTCGGATTCCAAAAACATTCAGTACTTC
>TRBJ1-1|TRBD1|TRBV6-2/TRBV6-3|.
CASSYYEDRVGTEAFF
TGTGCCAGCAGTTACTACGAGGACAGGGTTGGCACTGAAGCTTTCTTT
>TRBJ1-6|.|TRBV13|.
CASSLGGDLNSPLHF
TGTGCCAGCAGCTTAGGTGGGGACTTGAATTCACCCCTCCACTTT
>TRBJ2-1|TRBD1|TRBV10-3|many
CAIREQGDSDEQFF
TGTGCCATCAGGGAGCAGGGGGACAGTGATGAGCAGTTCTTC
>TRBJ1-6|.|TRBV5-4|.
CASSLAQASNSPLHF
TGTGCCAGCAGCTTGGCACAAGCGTCTAATTCACCCCTCCACTTT
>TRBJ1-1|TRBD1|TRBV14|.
CASSKLTGANTEAFF
TGTGCCAGCAGCAAATTGACAGGGGCGAACACTGAAGCTTTCTTT
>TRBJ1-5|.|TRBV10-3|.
CAISEGDRRQPQHF
TGTGCCATCAGTGAGGGGGATCGGCGACAGCCCCAGCATTTT
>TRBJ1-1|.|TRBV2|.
CASTYEGEAFF
TGTGCCAGCACCTATGAAGGGGAAGCTTTCTTT
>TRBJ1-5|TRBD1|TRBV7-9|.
CASSLQGVSNQPQHF
TGTGCCAGCAGCTTACAGGGGGTAAGCAATCAGCCCCAGCATTTT
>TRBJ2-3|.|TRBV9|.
CASSTNPGTDTQYF
TGTGCCAGCAGCACCAATCCGGGCACAGATACGCAGTATTTT
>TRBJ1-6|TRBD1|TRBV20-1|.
CSAAGGDRLHF
TGCAGTGCTGCCGGAGGGGACAGACTCCACTTT
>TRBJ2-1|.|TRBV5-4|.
CASRQGRGDSYNEQFF
TGTGCCAGCAGACAAGGGAGAGGGGATTCGTACAATGAGCAGTTCTTC
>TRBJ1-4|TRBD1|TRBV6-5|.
CASSRTGDEKLFF
TGTGCCAGCAGTAGGACAGGGGACGAAAAACTGTTTTTT
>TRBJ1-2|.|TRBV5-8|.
CASSLVGYTF
TGTGCCAGCAGCTTGGTCGGCTACACCTTC
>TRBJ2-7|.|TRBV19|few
CASSTREPYEQYF
TGTGCCAGTAGTACCCGGGAGCCCTACGAGCAGTACTTC
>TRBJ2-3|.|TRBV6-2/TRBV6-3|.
CASSYQGFAADTQYF
TGTGCCAGCAGTTACCAAGGGTTCGCGGCAGATACGCAGTATTTT
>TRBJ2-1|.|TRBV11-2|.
CASSFVSGSYNEQFF
TGTGCCAGCAGCTTTGTTAGCGGTTCCTACAATGAGCAGTTCTTC
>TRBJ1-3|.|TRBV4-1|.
CASSQERNSGNTIYF
TGCGCCAGCAGCCAAGAAAGGAACAGCGGAAACACCATATATTTT
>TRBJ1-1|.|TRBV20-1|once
CSASKVPEAFF
TGCAGTGCTAGTAAAGTCCCTGAAGCTTTCTTT
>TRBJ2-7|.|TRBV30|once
CAWKTWGSYEQYF
TGTGCCTGGAAAACGTGGGGGAGCTACGAGCAGTACTTC
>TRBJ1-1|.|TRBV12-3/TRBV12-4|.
CASSPLDTTEAFF
TGTGCCAGCAGCCCGTTGGATACCACTGAAGCTTTCTTT
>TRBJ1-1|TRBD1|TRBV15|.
CATGQGMNTEAFF
TGTGCCACCGGACAGGGTATGAACACTGAAGCTTTCTTT
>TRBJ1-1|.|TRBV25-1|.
CASSPTGLNTEAFF
TGTGCCAGCAGTCCCACTGGACTGAACACTGAAGCTTTCTTT
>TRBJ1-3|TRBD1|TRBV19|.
CASSTQGARGNTIYF
TGTGCCAGTAGTACACAGGGGGCGCGCGGAAACACCATATATTTT
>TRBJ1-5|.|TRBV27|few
CASSLRGSSNQPQHF
TGTGCCAGCAGTTTAAGAGGGAGTAGCAATCAGCCCCAGCATTTT
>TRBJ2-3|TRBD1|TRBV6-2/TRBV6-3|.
CASSYSLSDRGDTQYF
TGTGCCAGCAGTTACTCGCTTTCGGACAGGGGCGATACGCAGTATTTT
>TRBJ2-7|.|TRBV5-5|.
CASRKPGESYEQYF
TGTGCCAGCCGAAAACCCGGGGAGTCCTACGAGCAGTACTTC
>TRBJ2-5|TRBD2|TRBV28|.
CASSLWRLAGQETQYF
TGTGCCAGCAGTTTATGGCGACTAGCTGGTCAAGAGACCCAGTACTTC
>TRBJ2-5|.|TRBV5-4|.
CASSSRSGETQYF
TGTGCCAGCAGCTCAAGGAGCGGAGAGACCCAGTACTTC
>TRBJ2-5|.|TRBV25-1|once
CASSEGSGEETQYF
TGTGCCAGCAGTGAAGGTTCCGGGGAAGAGACCCAGTACTTC
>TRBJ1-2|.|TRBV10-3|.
CAISESLGGGPTYGYTF
TGTGCCATCAGTGAGTCGCTCGGCGGAGGCCCCACCTATGGCTACACCTTC
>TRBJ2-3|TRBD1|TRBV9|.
CASSVVGTGGDTQYF
TGTGCCAGCAGCGTAGTGGGGACAGGGGGGGATACGCAGTATTTT
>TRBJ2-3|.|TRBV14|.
CASSQGSSQYF
TGTGCCAGCAGCCAAGGGAGTTCGCAGTATTTT
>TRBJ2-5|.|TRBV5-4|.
CASSFRQLQETQYF
TGTGCCAGCAGCTTTCGACAGCTTCAAGAGACCCAGTACTTC
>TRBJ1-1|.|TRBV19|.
CASSTYMGRHQNTEAFF
TGTGCCAGTAGTACCTACATGGGGAGACACCAGAACACTGAAGCTTTCTTT
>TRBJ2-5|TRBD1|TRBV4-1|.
CASSQDFGGTGNQETQYF
TGCGCCAGCAGCCAGGATTTCGGGGGGACAGGGAACCAAGAGACCCAGTACTTC
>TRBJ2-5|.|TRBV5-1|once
CASSLGPGDAQETQYF
TGCGCCAGCAGCTTGGGCCCGGGGGACGCGCAAGAGACCCAGTACTTC
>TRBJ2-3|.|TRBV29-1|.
CSVIWGLQAPDTQYF
TGCAGCGTTATTTGGGGGCTACAGGCTCCAGATACGCAGTATTTT
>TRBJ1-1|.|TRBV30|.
CASSQGFTEAFF
TGTGCCTCCTCCCAGGGGTTCACTGAAGCTTTCTTT
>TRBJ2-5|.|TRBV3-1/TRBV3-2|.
CASSQTATSQETQYF
TGTGCCAGCAGCCAAACGGCTACTAGCCAAGAGACCCAGTACTTC
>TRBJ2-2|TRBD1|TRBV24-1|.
CATSETGTGDTGELFF
TGTGCCACCAGTGAGACCGGGACAGGGGACACCGGGGAGCTGTTTTTT
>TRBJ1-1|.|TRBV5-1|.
CASSLAGNEAFF
TGCGCCAGCAGCTTGGCAGGGAATGAAGCTTTCTTT
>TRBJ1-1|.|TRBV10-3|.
CAITGRRDVEAFF
TGTGCCATCACGGGCCGAAGGGATGTTGAAGCTTTCTTT
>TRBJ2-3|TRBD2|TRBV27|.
CASSSRLAGGADTQYF
TGTGCCAGCAGTTCCCGACTAGCGGGGGGGGCAGATACGCAGTATTTT
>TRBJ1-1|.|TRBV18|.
CASSPQGNTEAFF
TGTGCCAGCTCACCACAGGGCAACACTGAAGCTTTCTTT
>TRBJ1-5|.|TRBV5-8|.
CASSPSGLQHF
TGTGCCAGCAGCCCATCGGGGCTCCAGCATTTT
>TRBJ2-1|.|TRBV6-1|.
CASSERDYNEQFF
TGTGCCAGCAGTGAACGGGACTACAATGAGCAGTTCTTC
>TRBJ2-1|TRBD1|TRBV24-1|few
CATQGQGNEQFF
TGTGCCACCCAGGGACAGGGGAATGAGCAGTTCTTC
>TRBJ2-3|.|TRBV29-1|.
CSVVRGPDTQYF
TGCAGCGTTGTCCGGGGGCCAGATACGCAGTATTTT
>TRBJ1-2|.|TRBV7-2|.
CASSPDTTGGYTF
TGTGCCAGCAGCCCGGACACCACAGGCGGCTACACCTTC
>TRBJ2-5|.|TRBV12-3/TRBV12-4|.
CASSPQLETQYF
TGTGCCAGCAGTCCACAGTTAGAGACCCAGTACTTC
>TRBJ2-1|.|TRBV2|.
CASAYRVQYNEQFF
TGTGCCAGCGCTTACAGGGTCCAGTACAATGAGCAGTTCTTC
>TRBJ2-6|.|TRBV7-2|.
CASSRRPVSGANVLTF
TGTGCCAGCAGCCGCAGACCAGTCTCTGGGGCCAACGTCCTGACTTTC
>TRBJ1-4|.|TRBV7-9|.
CASSLASGAEKLFF
TGTGCCAGCAGCTTGGCATCCGGAGCTGAAAAACTGTTTTTT
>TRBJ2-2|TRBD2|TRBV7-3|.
CASSITSGSYTGELFF
TGTGCCAGCAGCATCACTAGCGGGAGTTACACCGGGGAGCTGTTTTTT
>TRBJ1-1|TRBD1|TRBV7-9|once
CASSPGRGGSTEAFF
TGTGCCAGCAGCCCTGGCAGGGGGGGGAGCACTGAAGCTTTCTTT